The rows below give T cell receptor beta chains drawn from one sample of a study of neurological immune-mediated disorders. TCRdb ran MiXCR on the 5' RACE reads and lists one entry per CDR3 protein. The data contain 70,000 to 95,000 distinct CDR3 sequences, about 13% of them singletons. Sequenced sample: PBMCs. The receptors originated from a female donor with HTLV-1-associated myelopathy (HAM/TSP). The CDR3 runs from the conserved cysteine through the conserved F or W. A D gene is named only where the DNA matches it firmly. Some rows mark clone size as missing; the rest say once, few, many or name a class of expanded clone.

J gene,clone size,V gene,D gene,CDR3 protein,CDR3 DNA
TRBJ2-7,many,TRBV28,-,CASSLDIGYYEQYF,TGTGCCAGCAGTTTAGACATAGGGTATTACGAGCAGTACTTC
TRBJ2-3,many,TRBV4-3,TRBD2,CASSPRLAMGDTQYF,TGCGCCAGCAGCCCCCGACTAGCGATGGGAGATACGCAGTATTTT
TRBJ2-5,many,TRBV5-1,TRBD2,CASSLGTSGGPAETQYF,TGCGCCAGCAGCTTGGGGACTAGCGGGGGCCCCGCGGAGACCCAGTACTTC
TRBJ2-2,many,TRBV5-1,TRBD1,CASIDRVNTGELFF,TGCGCCAGCATCGACAGGGTGAACACCGGGGAGCTGTTTTTT
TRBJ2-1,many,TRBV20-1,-,CSARSRSYNEQFF,TGCAGTGCTAGATCCCGTTCCTACAATGAGCAGTTCTTC
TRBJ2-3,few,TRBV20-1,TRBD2,CRGPLGLLAGATDTQYF,TGCAGAGGTCCTCTTGGACTTCTAGCGGGGGCCACAGATACGCAGTATTTT
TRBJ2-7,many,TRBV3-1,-,CASSQDADEQYF,TGTGCCAGCAGCCAAGATGCGGACGAGCAGTACTTC
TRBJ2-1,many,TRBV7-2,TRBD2,CASSPGLAGGGEQFF,TGTGCCAGCAGCCCGGGACTAGCGGGGGGGGGTGAGCAGTTCTTC
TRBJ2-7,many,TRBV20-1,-,CSARDLGPSYEQYF,TGCAGTGCTAGAGATCTAGGACCTTCCTACGAGCAGTACTTC
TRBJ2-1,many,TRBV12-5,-,CASLRQADNEQFF,TGTGCTAGCCTTCGGCAGGCCGACAATGAGCAGTTCTTC
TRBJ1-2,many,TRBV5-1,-,CASSQLDTNYGYTF,TGCGCCAGCAGCCAACTTGATACTAACTATGGCTACACCTTC
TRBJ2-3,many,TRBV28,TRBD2,CASSRPLGGNTDTQYF,TGTGCCAGCAGTCGTCCCTTGGGGGGGAACACAGATACGCAGTATTTT
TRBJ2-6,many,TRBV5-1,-,CASSLAGALSGANVLTF,TGCGCCAGCAGCTTGGCAGGGGCCCTCTCTGGGGCCAACGTCCTGACTTTC
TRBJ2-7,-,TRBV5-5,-,CASNFSYEQYF,TGTGCCAGCAACTTTTCCTACGAGCAGTACTTC
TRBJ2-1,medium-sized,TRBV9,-,CASSVTPANEQFF,TGTGCCAGCAGCGTAACCCCGGCTAATGAGCAGTTCTTC
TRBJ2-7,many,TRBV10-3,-,CAISESTSYEQYF,TGTGCCATCAGTGAAAGCACCTCCTACGAGCAGTACTTC
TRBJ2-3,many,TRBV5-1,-,CASTKGLGTDTQYF,TGCGCCAGCACCAAGGGACTTGGCACAGATACGCAGTATTTT
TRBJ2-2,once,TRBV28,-,CASSPPGANMELYF,TGTGCCAGCAGTCCCCCGGGAGCGAACATGGAGCTGTATTTT
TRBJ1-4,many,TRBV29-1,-,CSARGPYEKLFF,TGCAGCGCCCGGGGCCCTTATGAAAAACTGTTTTTT
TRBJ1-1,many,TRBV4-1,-,CASSQGYSFVDRANTEAFF,TGCGCCAGCAGCCAAGGTTATTCTTTTGTCGACAGAGCGAACACTGAAGCTTTCTTT
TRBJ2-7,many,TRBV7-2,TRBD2,CASSSSGGQRYEQYF,TGTGCCAGCAGCTCTAGCGGGGGCCAGCGTTACGAGCAGTACTTC
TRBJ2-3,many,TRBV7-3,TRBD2,CASSPWASGGPLADTQYF,TGTGCCAGCAGCCCCTGGGCTAGCGGGGGCCCATTGGCAGATACGCAGTATTTT
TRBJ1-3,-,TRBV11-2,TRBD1,CASSVTGRLNTIYF,TGTGCCAGCAGCGTGACAGGGAGATTAAACACCATATATTTT
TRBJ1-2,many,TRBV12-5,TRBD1,CASGGGTEYGYTF,TGTGCTAGTGGGGGGGGGACAGAATATGGCTACACCTTC
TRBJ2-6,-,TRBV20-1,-,CSAWSGGTGANVLTF,TGCAGTGCTTGGTCGGGTGGAACTGGGGCCAACGTCCTGACTTTC
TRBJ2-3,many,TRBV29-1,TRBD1,CSVRGQNTDTQYF,TGCAGCGTGAGGGGGCAGAACACAGATACGCAGTATTTT
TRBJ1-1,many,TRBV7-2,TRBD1,CASSLQGDTEAFF,TGTGCCAGCAGCTTACAGGGGGACACTGAAGCTTTCTTT
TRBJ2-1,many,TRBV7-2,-,CASSSRPSYNEQFF,TGTGCCAGCAGCTCCCGTCCATCCTACAATGAGCAGTTCTTC
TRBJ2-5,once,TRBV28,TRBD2,CATAAGGRETQYF,TGTGCCACGGCAGCGGGGGGGAGAGAGACCCAGTACTTC
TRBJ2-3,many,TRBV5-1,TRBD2,CASSILGGAADTQYF,TGCGCCAGCAGTATCCTCGGGGGGGCCGCAGATACGCAGTATTTT
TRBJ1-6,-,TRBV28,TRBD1,CASSSGQGPDSPLHF,TGTGCCAGCAGTTCTGGACAGGGGCCAGATTCACCCCTCCACTTT
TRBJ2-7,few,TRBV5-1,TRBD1,CASSSTGADYEQYF,TGCGCCAGCAGCTCTACAGGGGCCGACTACGAGCAGTACTTC
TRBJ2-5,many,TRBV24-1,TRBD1,CATSDSRQGAYQETQYF,TGTGCCACCAGTGATTCCAGACAGGGGGCGTACCAAGAGACCCAGTACTTC
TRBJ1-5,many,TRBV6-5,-,CASSYSPQANQPQHF,TGTGCCAGCAGTTACTCTCCACAGGCAAATCAGCCCCAGCATTTT
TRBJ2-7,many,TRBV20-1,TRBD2,CSALRGGGSYEQYF,TGCAGTGCTCTACGGGGGGGGGGCTCCTACGAGCAGTACTTC
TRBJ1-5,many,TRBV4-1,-,CASSQTPLGPNQPQHF,TGCGCCAGCAGCCAAACTCCTCTCGGGCCCAATCAGCCCCAGCATTTT
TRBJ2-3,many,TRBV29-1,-,CSVELVGQSTDTQYF,TGCAGCGTTGAGCTCGTCGGACAGTCCACAGATACGCAGTATTTT
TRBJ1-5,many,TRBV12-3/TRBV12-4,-,CASSPGQPNQPQHF,TGTGCCAGCAGTCCAGGACAGCCAAATCAGCCCCAGCATTTT
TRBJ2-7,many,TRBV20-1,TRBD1,CSARDLNRGIYEQYF,TGCAGTGCTAGAGATTTGAACAGGGGTATCTACGAGCAGTACTTC
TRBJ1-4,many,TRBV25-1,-,CASSEWRGDNEKLFF,TGTGCCAGCAGTGAATGGAGAGGGGATAATGAAAAACTGTTTTTT
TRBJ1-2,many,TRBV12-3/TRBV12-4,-,CASSPGRKEGYTF,TGTGCCAGCAGTCCGGGGCGGAAGGAGGGCTACACCTTC
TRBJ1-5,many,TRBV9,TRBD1,CASSVEGQGGQPQHF,TGTGCCAGCAGCGTAGAGGGACAGGGGGGTCAGCCCCAGCATTTT
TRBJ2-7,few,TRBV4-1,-,CASSQGAHSYEQYF,TGCGCCAGCAGCCAAGGCGCTCACTCCTACGAGCAGTACTTC
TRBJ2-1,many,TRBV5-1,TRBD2,CASSQLTSGGYNEQFF,TGCGCCAGCAGCCAATTGACTAGCGGGGGCTACAATGAGCAGTTCTTC
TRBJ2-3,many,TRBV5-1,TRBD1,CASSALTGLTDTQYF,TGCGCCAGCAGCGCCCTGACAGGGCTCACAGATACGCAGTATTTT
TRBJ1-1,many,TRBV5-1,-,CASSLLENTEAFF,TGCGCCAGCAGCTTGCTAGAAAACACTGAAGCTTTCTTT
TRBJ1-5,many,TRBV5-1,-,CASSLRGQPNQPQHF,TGCGCCAGCAGCTTACGCGGACAGCCAAATCAGCCCCAGCATTTT
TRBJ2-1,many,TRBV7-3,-,CASSLSVGQYNEQFF,TGTGCCAGCAGCTTAAGTGTGGGGCAATACAATGAGCAGTTCTTC
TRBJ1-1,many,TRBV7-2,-,CASSLGGGTEAFF,TGTGCCAGCAGCTTAGGCGGGGGCACTGAAGCTTTCTTT
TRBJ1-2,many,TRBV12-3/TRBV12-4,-,CASSLGTNYGYTF,TGTGCCAGCAGTTTAGGCACCAACTATGGCTACACCTTC
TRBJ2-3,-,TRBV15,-,CATSTNLIGRTDTQYF,TGTGCCACCAGCACGAACCTCATAGGACGCACAGATACGCAGTATTTT
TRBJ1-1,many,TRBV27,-,CASSTLSRDTEAFF,TGTGCCAGCAGTACGCTATCTAGGGACACTGAAGCTTTCTTT
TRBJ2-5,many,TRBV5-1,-,CASSPDPGGRETQYF,TGCGCCAGCAGCCCAGACCCGGGTGGGAGAGAGACCCAGTACTTC
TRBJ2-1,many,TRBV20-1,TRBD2,CSASAGTSKRNEQFF,TGCAGTGCTAGTGCCGGGACTAGCAAGAGAAATGAGCAGTTCTTC
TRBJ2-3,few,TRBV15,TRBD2,CATSAGRTDTQYF,TGTGCCACCTCAGCGGGGAGGACAGATACGCAGTATTTT
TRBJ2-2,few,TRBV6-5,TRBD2,CASMAGGKNTGELFF,TGTGCCAGCATGGCGGGGGGCAAGAACACCGGGGAGCTGTTTTTT
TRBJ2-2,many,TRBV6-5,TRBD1,CASSYSIPGAGGSTGELFF,TGTGCCAGCAGTTACTCGATCCCCGGGGCAGGGGGTAGCACCGGGGAGCTGTTTTTT